Reported below is one TCR beta chain. What it binds is not known. The data were obtained in a study of cytomegalovirus exposure and HLA in healthy donors. Overall study results and limits: Several of the most significant clusters were apparently associated with common viral pathogens in a later analysis. The study listed under 200 cytomegalovirus-associated TCR beta chains. In a later analysis, CMV-associated beta chains were mostly HLA-associated, it appeared.

Germline loops: CDR1 MNHEY, CDR2 SMNVEV (reference sequence). The CDR3 runs 14 residues. The V gene lost 0 bases and the J gene lost 4 bases, with 4 bases spanning the gap. The PCR contained 60 Vbeta and 13 Jbeta primers. TCRdb's copy holds only in-frame clones and misses some; the assay was immunoSEQ multiplex PCR. This sample has 150,000 to 200,000 clones, with approximately 11% found just once. This clonotype was sampled from a man aged 45-60 years in good health and CMV-seropositive. The sample taken for sequencing was PBMCs. The chain uses TRBV27 and TRBJ1-6, with D uncertain. The CDR3 protein is CASSLSVYNSPLHF. DNA of the CDR3: TGTGCCAGCAGTTTATCTGTATATAATTCACCCCTCCACTTT.